This TCR beta chain was observed in a study of breast tumors, draining lymph nodes, adjacent tissues. CDR1 and CDR2 from the germline V gene are SGHVS and FNYEAQ. CDR3 length: 17 amino acids. With 3 bases removed from V and 6 bases from J, the gap between germline ends came to 20 bases. TCRdb ran MiXCR on the multiplex PCR reads and lists one entry per CDR3 protein. The sample has 13,000 to 15,000 distinct CDR3 sequences, about 60% seen once; the top ten hold roughly 30%. Input material: tumor-adjacent breast tissue. The J gene is TRBJ2-2, the V gene TRBV7-6; D perhaps matches TRBD2 (6 bases). The receptor comes from a female donor with breast cancer. Some clones in this sample may be carry-over from other donors' samples. The CDR3 sequence: CASSFLSGDIGSGELFF. Written as DNA, the CDR3 is TGTGCCAGCAGCTTTCTGTCGGGAGACATAGGATCCGGGGAGCTGTTTTTT.